A selection of T cell receptor beta chains follows, all from one sample in a study of cytomegalovirus exposure and HLA in healthy donors. Here immunoSEQ multiplex PCR was the method, and the copy in TCRdb shows in-frame clones only, minus some. The sample comprises about 140,000 clones, roughly 80% of which are singletons, and roughly 2.9% rests with the top ten. The sample taken for sequencing was PBMCs. The origin of the receptors is a woman aged 25 to 39 in good health and CMV-seronegative. CDR3s include the opening cysteine and the closing phenylalanine or tryptophan. A D gene is named only where the DNA matches it firmly. For some rows the clone size is stated as once, few or many, or as a class when expanded; others skip it.

V	J	D	length	size	CDR3	DNA
TRBV18	TRBJ2-5	.	15	.	CASSPIRVEDATQYF	TGTGCCAGCTCACCAATCAGGGTTGAGGATGCGACCCAGTACTTC
TRBV5-1	TRBJ2-7	TRBD2	15	.	CASSTGGERTYEQYF	TGCGCCAGCAGCACGGGGGGAGAACGCACCTACGAGCAGTACTTC
TRBV10-2	TRBJ2-3	TRBD2	16	.	CASSPLAGEDTDTQYF	TGCGCCAGCAGCCCACTAGCGGGGGAGGACACAGATACGCAGTATTTT
TRBV7-2	TRBJ1-6	.	16	.	CASSLSGRGYNSPLHF	TGTGCCAGCAGCTTATCGGGCAGGGGATATAATTCACCCCTCCACTTT
TRBV4-1	TRBJ1-1	.	14	few	CASSPGIPNTEAFF	TGCGCCAGCAGCCCCGGGATCCCAAACACTGAAGCTTTCTTT
TRBV18	TRBJ1-1	TRBD1	17	.	CASSPAGQGRSNTEAFF	TGTGCCAGCTCACCGGCTGGACAGGGGAGGTCGAACACTGAAGCTTTCTTT
TRBV4-3	TRBJ2-3	.	14	.	CASSQRVRADTQYF	TGCGCCAGCAGCCAGCGTGTGAGGGCAGATACGCAGTATTTT
TRBV7-2	TRBJ2-3	TRBD2	17	.	CASSFRLAGAARDTQYF	TGTGCCAGCAGCTTTAGACTAGCGGGAGCGGCACGAGATACGCAGTATTTT
TRBV2	TRBJ1-1	TRBD1	15	.	CASSDEGGADTEAFF	TGTGCCAGCAGTGATGAAGGGGGCGCGGACACTGAAGCTTTCTTT
TRBV19	TRBJ1-5	TRBD1	14	.	CASSITGGNQPQHF	TGTGCCAGTAGTATCACAGGGGGCAATCAGCCCCAGCATTTT
TRBV19	TRBJ2-1	TRBD1	16	.	CASSKAGGRSYNEQFF	TGTGCCAGTAGTAAAGCAGGGGGTCGTTCCTACAATGAGCAGTTCTTC
TRBV29-1	TRBJ1-2	TRBD1	13	.	CSVDATGGYGYTF	TGCAGCGTTGACGCAACAGGGGGCTATGGCTACACCTTC
TRBV6-5	TRBJ1-1	TRBD1	13	.	CASSGDRATEAFF	TGTGCCAGCAGTGGGGACAGGGCGACTGAAGCTTTCTTT
TRBV20-1	TRBJ2-7	.	10	.	CSASGGEQYF	TGCAGTGCATCAGGGGGGGAGCAGTACTTC
TRBV19	TRBJ2-7	.	12	.	CASSSGSSKQYF	TGTGCAAGTTCCAGTGGGAGCTCTAAGCAGTACTTC
TRBV7-9	TRBJ1-6	.	17	.	CSSSPGQYSSYNSPLHF	TGTTCCAGCAGCCCTGGACAGTACAGCTCCTATAATTCACCCCTCCACTTT
TRBV7-9	TRBJ1-2	.	13	.	CASSFDSNYGYTF	TGTGCCAGCAGCTTTGACAGTAACTATGGCTACACCTTC
TRBV9	TRBJ2-1	.	14	.	CASSGDRFYNEQFF	TGTGCCAGCAGCGGAGACAGGTTTTACAATGAGCAGTTCTTC
TRBV7-3	TRBJ2-1	.	14	once	CASSLNTGGNEQFF	TGTGCCAGCAGCTTAAATACAGGAGGGAACGAGCAGTTCTTC
TRBV18	TRBJ1-4	.	17	.	CASSPSGGAATNEKLFF	TGTGCCAGCTCCCCCTCTGGGGGCGCGGCCACTAATGAAAAACTGTTTTTT
TRBV2	TRBJ1-2	TRBD1	17	.	CASRSRVYRGQAYGYTF	TGTGCCAGCAGATCCCGCGTCTACAGGGGGCAGGCCTATGGCTACACCTTC
TRBV7-9	TRBJ2-5	TRBD2	15	.	CASSSENPGGETQYF	TGTGCCAGCAGCTCCGAAAACCCGGGAGGGGAGACCCAGTACTTC
TRBV30	TRBJ1-4	.	14	once	CAWDSGGDNEKLFF	TGTGCCTGGGACTCGGGAGGAGATAATGAAAAACTGTTTTTT
TRBV5-6	TRBJ2-5	.	15	.	CASTISESRSQTQYF	TGTGCCAGCACCATCTCCGAGAGCAGGTCGCAGACCCAGTACTTC
TRBV5-1	TRBJ2-7	.	15	.	CASSLTTQTGYEQYF	TGCGCCAGCAGCTTGACCACACAAACGGGTTACGAGCAGTACTTC